These T cell receptor beta chains were read from a single sample in a study of beta chain features in type 1 diabetes. The data were produced by immunoSEQ multiplex PCR, yet TCRdb's version contains in-frame clones alone and is incomplete. The sample lists roughly 700,000 clones, under 15% occurring once. Sequencing used naive CD4+ T cells from blood. The source is a man younger than 35 with type 1 diabetes. CDR3s include the opening cysteine and the closing phenylalanine or tryptophan. A D gene is named only where the DNA matches it firmly. The size of a clone is reported for some rows only, either as once, few or many, or as a class for expanded clones.

.	TRBJ1-5	TRBV6-6	few	TGTGCCAGCATTCGCGATGCGACACTGAATCAGCCCCAGCATTTT	CASIRDATLNQPQHF
TRBD2	TRBJ2-5	TRBV5-4	.	TGTGCCAGCAGAGCGGGGCAAGAGACCCAGTACTTC	CASRAGQETQYF
.	TRBJ2-3	TRBV11-2	few	TGTGCCAGCAGCTTAGTGGGACGGGGCACAGATACGCAGTATTTT	CASSLVGRGTDTQYF
.	TRBJ2-2	TRBV4-1	.	TGCGCCAGCAGCCAAGGGTTACGGGGCACCGGGGAGCTGTTTTTT	CASSQGLRGTGELFF
.	TRBJ1-1	TRBV30	.	TGTGCCTGGACCAGACTGGCAAGAGCTTTCTTT	CAWTRLARAFF
.	TRBJ2-3	TRBV5-1	few	TGCGCCAGCAGCGGTGGGGCAGGAAGCACAGATACGCAGTATTTT	CASSGGAGSTDTQYF
.	TRBJ2-1	TRBV25-1	.	TGTGCCAGCAGTTCCGGGCACAATGAGCAGTTCTTC	CASSSGHNEQFF
TRBD1	TRBJ1-2	TRBV5-4	few	TGTGCCAGCAGCTTGAGGGACAGAGACTATGGCTACACCTTC	CASSLRDRDYGYTF
.	TRBJ1-5	TRBV9	.	TGTGCCAGCAGCGGGGCCAATCAGCCCCAGCATTTT	CASSGANQPQHF
.	TRBJ2-1	TRBV30	.	TGTGCCTTCAGGGAGAACTCCTACAATGAGCAGTTCTTC	CAFRENSYNEQFF
.	TRBJ1-4	TRBV6-6	.	TGTGCCAGCAGTCATCCTCAAAGGGAAGACAAACTGTTTTTT	CASSHPQREDKLFF
.	TRBJ1-4	TRBV2	.	TGTGCCTCTGGGAGTGAAAAACTGTTTTTT	CASGSEKLFF
.	TRBJ2-5	TRBV9	few	TGTGCCAGCAGCGTAGTGGCTGGTTCAGAGACCCAGTACTTC	CASSVVAGSETQYF
TRBD1	TRBJ1-3	TRBV10-3	.	TGTGCCATCAGCCAGGGGGCCCCTCCTGGAAACACCATATATTTT	CAISQGAPPGNTIYF
.	TRBJ2-5	TRBV2	few	TGTGCCAGCAGGCAGATCGCGTGGGGCCAAGAGACCCAGTACTTC	CASRQIAWGQETQYF
.	TRBJ2-5	TRBV10-3	.	TGTGCCATCAGTGAAGCGCGGGATCGACAAGAGACCCAGTACTTC	CAISEARDRQETQYF
.	TRBJ2-1	TRBV7-2	few	TGTGCCAGCAGCTTTCCAGGGGCGTGGAGTGAGCAGTTCTTC	CASSFPGAWSEQFF
.	TRBJ1-2	TRBV5-1	.	TGCGCCAGCTCCGACAGCCTCTATGGCTACACCTTC	CASSDSLYGYTF
.	TRBJ1-2	TRBV7-9	few	TGTGCCAGCAGCTTAGAGGCCGCTTACACCTTC	CASSLEAAYTF
.	TRBJ2-3	TRBV10-3	.	TGTGCCATCAGCCCCTCCACAGATACGCAGTATTTT	CAISPSTDTQYF
TRBD1	TRBJ2-1	TRBV2	.	TGTGCCAGCAGTGGTGGGGCAGGGGGCCCCCGCTCCTACAATGAGCAGTTCTTC	CASSGGAGGPRSYNEQFF
.	TRBJ2-3	TRBV28	.	TGTGCCAGCAGGCCCTCTGGACCGCGGCTAGATACGCAGTATTTT	CASRPSGPRLDTQYF
.	TRBJ2-3	TRBV18	.	TGTGCCAGCTCACTAACCAGAGGATCGGATACGCAGTATTTT	CASSLTRGSDTQYF
.	TRBJ1-1	TRBV18	.	TGTGCCAGCTCACCAAGTCGAGGTCACACTGAAGCTTTCTTT	CASSPSRGHTEAFF
.	TRBJ1-2	TRBV5-1	few	TGCGCCAGCAGAGAGAACGTCAGGGGAGGCTATGGCTACACCTTC	CASRENVRGGYGYTF